The clone carrying this TCR beta chain was observed a handful of times. These data are taken from a study of shared clonotypes between healthy human individuals. Produced via immunoSEQ multiplex PCR; TCRdb's table is partial and in-frame only. The data contain over a million clones, 95% to 97% of them seen just once; the ten biggest clones take up 1.2%. CDR1 is KGHSH, CDR2 LQKENI, per germline. V shed 3 bases and J 6 bases; nucleotides not matched to a gene: 8. CDR3 length: 14 residues. The specimen was naive CD4+ T cells sorted from blood. Documented subset: CD45RA+ positively selected. This TCR came from a man younger than 40 in good health. This chain links TRBV18 with TRBJ2-7; 7 nucleotides agree with TRBD1. The CDR3 DNA sequence: TGTGCCAGCTCACCTTTGGGACAGAGAGTCGAGCAGTACTTC. Translating it yields CASSPLGQRVEQYF. Complete variable domain (other parts from reference TRBV18 and TRBJ2-7): NAGVMQNPRHLVRRRGQEARLRCSPMKGHSHVYWYRQLPEEGLKFMVYLQKENIIDESGMPKERFSAEFPKEGPSILRIQQVVRGDSAAYFCASSPLGQRVEQYFGPGTRLTVT.